This T cell receptor (beta chain) was observed in a study of OX40 agonist ivuxolimab in advanced cancers. The study in broad terms: The costimulatory receptor OX40 (CD134) was targeted by ivuxolimab, a fully human IgG2 agonistic monoclonal antibody. Intravenous ivuxolimab was administered to patients every 2 weeks at six dose levels: 0.01, 0.1, 0.3, 1.5, 3 and 10 mg/kg. Of the roughly 52 patients in dose escalation, about 20 had hepatocellular carcinoma, around 15 had melanoma, 9 had renal cell carcinoma and 9 had head and neck cancer. The dose-escalation cohort was 82.7% male with a mean age of approximately 60 years, ranging from roughly 23 to 90. Prior anti-PD-1, anti-PD-L1 or anti-CTLA-4 therapy was permitted, and 40% of dose-escalation patients had received checkpoint inhibitors. Three dose-escalation patients achieved partial responses, one with hepatocellular carcinoma and two with cutaneous melanoma. The purpose of peripheral TCRbeta sequencing was to test whether ivuxolimab changed TCR sequence diversity and led to clonal T-cell expansion. The paper covers the monotherapy dose-escalation part of the phase I ivuxolimab trial, which included N ≈ 50 patients. The paper as a whole reports these results and caveats: At doses of 0.1 to 3.0 mg/kg, clonal expansion of both CD4+ and CD8+ blood T cells was observed from baseline to week 6. Low levels of normalized T-cell clonal expansion were also seen in some nonresponding patients. Which antigens the clonally expanded peripheral T cells were specific for was not determined. After ivuxolimab, expanded clones were on average more numerous among CD8+ T cells than among CD4+ T cells. In partial responders in the 0.1-3.0 mg/kg groups, normalized peripheral clonal expansion was found to be among the lowest, especially among CD8+ T cells.

The trial excluded patients who had a history of autoimmune disease or who were on systemic immunosuppression. Peripheral blood for TCR sequencing was collected from all dose cohorts at baseline, on cycle 4 day 1, and on cycle 7 day 1. Samples were obtained from an open-label, multicenter, first-in-human phase I dose-escalation trial of ivuxolimab. Adults with locally advanced or metastatic melanoma, renal cell carcinoma, hepatocellular carcinoma or head and neck squamous cell carcinoma were enrolled in the trial. Before TCR sequencing, CD4+ and CD8+ T cells were separately sorted from peripheral blood. To sequence the TCRbeta CDR3 region, genomic DNA was isolated from the sorted cells. The immunoSEQ Assay was used for sequencing of TCRbeta CDR3 regions. Here the immuneACCESS table is served through TCRdb, limited to in-frame sequences with V and J called. Missing clones are a known gap in these copies; in checked studies unresolved V genes cover under half, and the rest lacks a known reason. The sample table shows about 80,000 clones, and 65% to 90% are seen once. The ten largest clones represent under 2% of the sample.

Details on this clone: The target of this receptor is not known. Base qualities are missing; no much larger clone stands one base away.

Via the germline V gene (reference sequence), CDR1 is LNHDA and CDR2 SQIVND. From the cysteine up to the phenylalanine, the CDR3 has a length of 17 residues. The CDR3 DNA has 51 bases and is translated from base 1. Relative to germline, V is 2 bases shorter and J is 8 bases shorter, with 22 bases between their ends. The clonotype originates from an adult with an advanced solid tumor such as melanoma, head and neck, liver or kidney cancer. The rearrangement combines TRBV19 with TRBJ1-3, with the D gene not clear enough to name. Sequences were derived from CD4+ or CD8+ T cells sorted from blood, sampled in a trial of the OX40 agonist ivuxolimab. The bases are TGTGCCAGTAGTATACCTTTGGCTACCCGCGCCGCGGACACCATATATTTT. This gives the protein CASSIPLATRAADTIYF.